The clone carrying this T cell receptor (beta chain) was detected only a few times. The antigen remains undetermined. The CDR3 runs 13 residues. The record originates from a study of blood T cells in healthy people across ages. Findings and limits, study-wide: Strong correlation existed between TCR beta diversity and naive T cell percentage.

Primed by a sample-barcoded 5' primer and a J-beta primer mix, a second PCR proceeded for about 7 to 12 cycles. From the 5' RACE reads, TCRdb called clonotypes with MiXCR, one entry per CDR3 protein. The profile covers hundreds of thousands of distinct CDR3 sequences, with approximately 60% appearing a single time and about a quarter taken by the ten largest. The chain employs TRBV12-3 or TRBV12-4 and TRBJ2-4; no definite D call. The closer fit of TRBJ2-7 to the DNA end suggests the J call may be wrong. Sequences were obtained from blood. This clonotype was sampled from a man aged 40-49 years in good health. The CDR3 is CASQRLRASEQYF. Written as DNA, the CDR3 is TGTGCCAGTCAAAGGCTTAGAGCTTCCGAGCAGTACTTC.